These 30 T cell receptor beta chains were sequenced from one sample in a study of T cell responses to AZD1222 COVID-19 vaccine. The repertoire was sequenced with immunoSEQ multiplex PCR; TCRdb's copy has only in-frame clones and lacks some. The sample includes about 130,000 clones, 70% to 90% seen only once; the top ten take around 9.3%. The material sequenced was peripheral blood, taken on day 0 of AZD1222 vaccination. All receptors derive from an adult in good health.

The gene calls are TRBV5-5 and TRBJ2-7; 10 bases fit TRBD2. V shed 3 bases, J shed 3 bases, and the junction held 3 bases outside the gene matches. This CDR3 region has 14 residues. The V gene's germline CDR1 is SGHKS and CDR2 YYEKEE (reference sequence). CDR3 residues: CASSWGLANYEQYF. The CDR3 DNA sequence: TGTGCCAGCAGCTGGGGACTAGCGAACTACGAGCAGTACTTC. Combining the CDR3 with reference TRBV5-5 and TRBJ2-7 gives the whole variable domain DAGVTQSPTHLIKTRGQQVTLRCSPISGHKSVSWYQQVLGQGPQFIFQYYEKEERGRGNFPDRFSARQFPNYSSELNVNALLLGDSALYLCASSWGLANYEQYFGPGTRLTVT.

This clone was recorded once. V is TRBV4-3 and J is TRBJ1-1; D remains ambiguous. Looked up from germline, CDR1 is LGHNA and CDR2 is YSLEER. V shed 1 base and J shed 6 bases, with 15 bases lying between them. This CDR3 is built from 15 residues. The CDR3 is CASSQGGRGGAEAFF. The CDR3 DNA is TGCGCCAGCAGCCAAGGAGGGCGGGGTGGGGCTGAAGCTTTCTTT.

The CDR3 loop reads CAYISSGNTIYF. CDR3 sequence (DNA): TGTGCCTATATAAGCTCTGGAAACACCATATATTTT. V gene TRBV30 combines with J gene TRBJ1-3; D is undetermined. V was clipped by 7 bases and J by 0 bases, with 7 bases between them. The length of the CDR3 is 12 residues. Germline V gene lookup returns CDR1 GTSNPN and CDR2 SVGIG (reference sequence). Drawing the rest from reference TRBV30 and TRBJ1-3, the complete variable domain is SQTIHQWPATLVQPVGSPLSLECTVEGTSNPNLYWYRQAAGRGLQLLFYSVGIGQISSEVPQNLSASRPQDRQFILSSKKLLLSDSGFYLCAYISSGNTIYFGEGSWLTVV.

J is TRBJ2-1 and V is TRBV6-6; 13 positions match TRBD2. There are 18 residues in the CDR3. Germline V CDR1 and CDR2: MNHNY, SVGAGI (reference sequence). Trimming removed 6 bases from V and 2 bases from J; junction bases left unmatched: 10. The CDR3 reads CASSRGTSGAPPYNEQFF. The CDR3 coding sequence is TGTGCCAGCAGCCGAGGGACTAGCGGGGCGCCCCCCTACAATGAGCAGTTCTTC.

This clone occurred once. The rearrangement links TRBV28 to TRBJ2-7; 11 bases align to TRBD1. CDR1 and CDR2 (germline): MDHEN, SYDVKM. The CDR3 contains 15 residues. V trimming: 6 bases; J trimming: 6 bases; junction bases outside the gene matches: 10. In DNA form, the CDR3 reads TGTGCCAGCAGCCCTCGAGGACAGGGGGCGGGCGAGCAGTACTTC. Amino acid sequence: CASSPRGQGAGEQYF.

The J gene is TRBJ1-5, the V gene TRBV5-1, with TRBD1 as a possible D gene (6 bases). V shed 4 bases and J shed 3 bases, with 14 bases lying between them. Germline loops: CDR1 SGHRS, CDR2 YFSETQ. The CDR3 is 15 residues long. CDR3 loop: CASSVLGQPNQPQHF. CDR3 DNA: TGCGCCAGCAGCGTTTTAGGACAGCCCAATCAGCCCCAGCATTTT.

V is TRBV11-2 and J is TRBJ1-1; 9 bases are a match to TRBD1. Per the germline V gene, CDR1 is SGHAT and CDR2 is FQNNGV. The V segment lost 2 bases and the J segment 0 bases; nucleotides outside the gene matches: 7. This CDR3 has 17 amino acids. The CDR3 region has the DNA TGTGCCAGCAGCTTATTCGCGGGACAGGGTTTGAACACTGAAGCTTTCTTT. Amino acid sequence: CASSLFAGQGLNTEAFF.

Only one count was recorded for this clone. The chain is built from TRBV2 and TRBJ1-5, with 9 nucleotides matching TRBD1. CDR3 length: 15 amino acids. V lost 6 bases to trimming and J lost 5 bases; unmatched junction nucleotides: 8. Germline V gives CDR1 SNHLY, CDR2 FYNNEI. CDR3 DNA: TGTGCCAGCAGACCAACAGGGGGCGCGGATCAGCCCCAGCATTTT. As protein: CASRPTGGADQPQHF.

The rearrangement uses TRBV19 and TRBJ1-1; D possibly corresponds to TRBD1 (5 bases). CDR1 and CDR2 (germline): LNHDA, SQIVND (reference sequence). The CDR3 covers 13 residues. The V end lost 5 bases, the J end lost 4 bases, and 11 bases lay between the germline ends. CDR3 in amino acids: CASSGTGGTEAFF. The DNA for the CDR3 is TGTGCCAGTAGTGGGACGGGGGGCACTGAAGCTTTCTTT.

The V and J genes are TRBV3-1 (or the pseudogene TRBV3-2) and TRBJ1-3; 7 bases agree with TRBD1. CDR3 length: 15 amino acids. CDR1 and CDR2 (germline): LGHDT, YNNKEL (reference sequence). Germline trimming cut 0 bases from V and 5 bases from J; bases unmatched to any gene: 4. The chain's CDR3 is CASSQDGTARNTIYF. The DNA of the CDR3 is TGTGCCAGCAGCCAAGATGGGACAGCAAGAAACACCATATATTTT.

The chain uses TRBV29-1 and TRBJ1-1, with D possibly matching TRBD1 (6 bases). Per the germline V gene, CDR1 is SQVTM and CDR2 is ANQGSEA. This CDR3 is built from 13 residues. The V end lost 4 bases, the J end lost 3 bases, and 12 bases lay between the germline ends. The CDR3 loop reads CSVGWGRDTEAFF. As DNA, the CDR3 is TGCAGCGTTGGCTGGGGGCGGGACACTGAAGCTTTCTTT.

CDR3 in amino acids: CSVDGGASRDTDTQYF. The DNA of the CDR3 is TGCAGCGTTGATGGAGGGGCATCGCGCGACACAGATACGCAGTATTTT. The J gene is TRBJ2-3, the V gene TRBV29-1, with a possible D match to TRBD2 (6 bases). V was clipped by 3 bases and J by 2 bases, with 18 bases between them. Germline V gene sequence: CDR1 SQVTM, CDR2 ANQGSEA. The CDR3 spans 16 residues.

The chain recombines TRBV12-3 or TRBV12-4 with TRBJ1-1, with 8 positions matching TRBD1. The CDR3 has 11 amino acids. V lost 7 bases to trimming and J lost 12 bases; unmatched junction nucleotides: 7. The CDR3 nucleotides are TGTGCCAGCAAGGGGAGGGACAGGACTTTCTTT. This encodes CASKGRDRTFF.

This clone was observed a handful of times. This chain joins TRBV7-8 and TRBJ1-4; 7 bases map to TRBD1. In germline, CDR1 is SGHVS, CDR2 FQNEAQ. The CDR3 is 17 residues long. V shed 5 bases and J 2 bases; nucleotides not matched to a gene: 11. DNA of the CDR3: TGTGCCAGCAGCCGTATGAGGGGGCCGGCTACTAATGAAAAACTGTTTTTT. This encodes CASSRMRGPATNEKLFF.

CDR3 in DNA: TGTGCCAGTTCCCAGGGGGGGGTCAAAAACATTCAGTACTTC. This encodes CASSQGGVKNIQYF. The chain joins TRBV28 to TRBJ2-4; D may match TRBD1 or TRBD2 (7 bases each). Trimming took 9 bases from V and 3 from J, leaving 15 bases between them. Germline lookup yields CDR1 MDHEN and CDR2 SYDVKM. The CDR3 contains 14 residues.

The genes are TRBV28 and TRBJ2-7; D might be TRBD1 (5 bases). Germline CDR1 reads MDHEN; CDR2 reads SYDVKM. The V end was cut by 11 bases, the J end by 4 bases, with 21 bases between. This CDR3 spans 14 amino acids. CDR3 loop: CAGARTFARYEQYF. CDR3 DNA sequence: TGTGCCGGGGCGAGGACATTCGCCCGATACGAGCAGTACTTC.

The chain joins TRBV30 to TRBJ2-7; D call uncertain. The V end lost 2 bases, the J end lost 2 bases, and 10 bases lay between the germline ends. CDR1 and CDR2 (germline): GTSNPN, SVGIG (reference sequence). The CDR3 contains 13 residues. The CDR3 region is CAWSLDGAYEQYF. The CDR3 nucleotides are TGTGCCTGGAGTCTGGACGGTGCCTACGAGCAGTACTTC.

This clone was seen a single time. V and J are TRBV19 and TRBJ1-4; D remains unclear. Trimming left V 7 bases short and J 0 bases short, with 6 bases between. This CDR3 spans 13 amino acids. Germline CDR1 is LNHDA and CDR2 is SQIVND (reference sequence). The DNA of the CDR3 is TGTGCCAGTACACAGTCAACTAATGAAAAACTGTTTTTT. The encoded protein is CASTQSTNEKLFF. The full variable domain, completed using reference TRBV19 and TRBJ1-4, is DGGITQSPKYLFRKEGQNVTLSCEQNLNHDAMYWYRQDPGQGLRLIYYSQIVNDFQKGDIAEGYSVSREKKESFPLTVTSAQKNPTAFYLCASTQSTNEKLFFGSGTQLSVL.

This chain links TRBV27 with TRBJ2-2, with D possibly matching TRBD2 (6 bases). The CDR3 consists of 15 residues. V was cut by 2 bases and J by 4 bases, with 11 bases left in between. Germline-derived CDR1 and CDR2 are MNHEY and SMNVEV (reference sequence). CDR3 sequence (DNA): TGTGCCAGCAGTTTAAAACGGGGAGGCACCGGGGAGCTGTTTTTT. Protein product: CASSLKRGGTGELFF.

This rearrangement joins TRBV4-3 to TRBJ1-5; unclear D gene. Trimming cost V 0 bases and J 8 bases, with 8 bases left between them. Germline CDR1 reads LGHNA; CDR2 reads YSLEER. This CDR3 region has 13 residues. This CDR3 reads CASSQDPEEPQHF. In nucleotides, the CDR3 is TGCGCCAGCAGCCAAGACCCCGAAGAGCCCCAGCATTTT.

This chain connects TRBV28 to TRBJ2-2; D is unclear. The V gene lost 1 base and the J gene lost 4 bases, with 13 bases spanning the gap. CDR3 length: 16 amino acids. Per germline, CDR1 MDHEN and CDR2 SYDVKM. CDR3 sequence: CASSLSLPRVTGELFF. CDR3 nucleotides: TGTGCCAGCAGTTTATCTCTCCCAAGGGTCACCGGGGAGCTGTTTTTT. Drawing the rest from reference TRBV28 and TRBJ2-2, the complete variable domain is DVKVTQSSRYLVKRTGEKVFLECVQDMDHENMFWYRQDPGLGLRLIYFSYDVKMKEKGDIPEGYSVSREKKERFSLILESASTNQTSMYLCASSLSLPRVTGELFFGEGSRLTVL.

The chain is built from TRBV28 and TRBJ1-5; D possibly corresponds to TRBD1 (5 bases). V gave up 3 bases and J gave up 4 bases, with 13 bases separating them. This CDR3 is built from 15 residues. Germline V lookup: CDR1 MDHEN, CDR2 SYDVKM. The CDR3 coding sequence is TGTGCCAGCAGTTTGCTCGGCCCAGGGAATCAGCCCCAGCATTTT. As protein: CASSLLGPGNQPQHF.

The V gene is TRBV27, the J gene TRBJ2-3; D is undetermined. Germline V gene lookup returns CDR1 MNHEY and CDR2 SMNVEV (reference sequence). V lost 6 bases and J lost 6, with 7 bases in between. This CDR3 region has 11 residues. The CDR3 region has the DNA TGTGCCAGCAGCCGTATGGATACGCAGTATTTT. Protein product: CASSRMDTQYF.

This clone has just one count. The rearrangement joins TRBV18 to TRBJ1-2; TRBD1 is a possible D gene (5 bases). The CDR3 covers 13 residues. Trimming removed 3 bases at V and 7 bases at J, with 12 bases between. Germline lookup yields CDR1 KGHSH and CDR2 LQKENI. The CDR3 is CASSPASGGGYTF. CDR3 nucleotide sequence: TGTGCCAGCTCACCCGCGTCGGGGGGTGGCTACACCTTC.

The CDR3 DNA follows: TGTGCCAGCTATCGTCTGCCTAGGGGCTCTGGGGCCAACGTCCTGACTTTC. It codes for CASYRLPRGSGANVLTF. The rearrangement uses TRBV5-6 and TRBJ2-6, with a possible D match to TRBD1 (5 bases). The CDR3 consists of 17 residues. The germline V and J ends were trimmed by 7 bases and 0 bases, with 17 bases remaining between them. CDR1 SGHDT and CDR2 YYEEEE come from the germline V gene.

The chain has TRBV15 and TRBJ2-1, with TRBD2 matching 11 bases. The CDR3 is 16 residues long. The germline V gene has CDR1 LNHNV and CDR2 YYDKDF (reference sequence). The J segment lost 6 bases and the V segment lost 1 base, leaving 5 bases of the junction unmatched. The CDR3 sequence: CATSRAGTSGTNEQFF. CDR3 DNA sequence: TGTGCCACCAGCAGAGCCGGGACTAGCGGAACCAATGAGCAGTTCTTC. Full variable domain (outside the CDR3, taken from reference TRBV15 and TRBJ2-1): DAMVIQNPRYQVTQFGKPVTLSCSQTLNHNVMYWYQQKSSQAPKLLFHYYDKDFNNEADTPDNFQSRRPNTSFCFLDIRSPGLGDTAMYLCATSRAGTSGTNEQFFGPGTRLTVL.

The chain combines TRBV5-1 with TRBJ1-6, with D perhaps TRBD1 (5 bases). Trimming stripped 5 bases from V and 6 bases from J, with 12 bases between. This CDR3 contains 14 residues. The germline V gene encodes CDR1 SGHRS and CDR2 YFSETQ. CDR3 coding DNA: TGCGCCAGCAGTAGGGACGGTTCTAATTCACCCCTCCACTTT. The encoded protein is CASSRDGSNSPLHF. The whole variable domain, filled in from reference TRBV5-1 and TRBJ1-6, reads KAGVTQTPRYLIKTRGQQVTLSCSPISGHRSVSWYQQTPGQGLQFLFEYFSETQRNKGNFPGRFSGRQFSNSRSEMNVSTLELGDSALYLCASSRDGSNSPLHFGNGTRLTVT.

V is TRBV5-1 and J is TRBJ2-5; 7 bases align to TRBD1. This CDR3 region has 15 residues. Germline V gene data show CDR1 as SGHRS and CDR2 as YFSETQ. Trimming cost V 4 bases and J 3 bases; bases outside gene matches: 9. The CDR3 DNA reads as TGCGCCAGCAGCCCCCGGGACAGCGGCAAAGAGACCCAGTACTTC. Its translation is CASSPRDSGKETQYF.

This clone has only one observation. The V and J genes are TRBV7-2 and TRBJ2-2; 7 bases agree with TRBD2. CDR3 length: 18 amino acids. Germline trimming cut 1 base from V and 4 bases from J; bases unmatched to any gene: 12. CDR1 SGHTA and CDR2 FQGNSA come from the germline V gene. The DNA of the CDR3 is TGTGCCAGCAGCTTAGTTAGGGGAGGGCCAGGAGGCACCGGGGAGCTGTTTTTT. Translated, it gives CASSLVRGGPGGTGELFF.

This chain joins TRBV19 and TRBJ2-3, with a tentative D call TRBD2 (5 bases). Trimming cost V 3 bases and J 4 bases, with 14 bases left between them. CDR3 length: 15 residues. Germline V gene data show CDR1 as LNHDA and CDR2 as SQIVND (reference sequence). The CDR3 region has the DNA TGTGCCAGTAGTATGGGCAGGCCGAGGGCAGATACGCAGTATTTT. This translates into CASSMGRPRADTQYF.